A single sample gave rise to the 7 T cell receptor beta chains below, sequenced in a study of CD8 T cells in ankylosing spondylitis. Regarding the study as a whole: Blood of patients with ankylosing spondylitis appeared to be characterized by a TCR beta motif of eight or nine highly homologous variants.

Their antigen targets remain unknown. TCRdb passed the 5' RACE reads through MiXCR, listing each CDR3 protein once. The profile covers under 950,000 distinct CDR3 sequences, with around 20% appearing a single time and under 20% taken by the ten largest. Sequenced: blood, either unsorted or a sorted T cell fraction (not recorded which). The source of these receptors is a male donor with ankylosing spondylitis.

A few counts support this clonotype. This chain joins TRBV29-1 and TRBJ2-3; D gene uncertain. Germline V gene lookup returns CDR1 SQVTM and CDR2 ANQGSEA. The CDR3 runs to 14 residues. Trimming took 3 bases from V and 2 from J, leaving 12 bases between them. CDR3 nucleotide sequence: TGCAGCGTTGAGGGCGGCCCTATCACAGATACGCAGTATTTT. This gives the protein CSVEGGPITDTQYF.

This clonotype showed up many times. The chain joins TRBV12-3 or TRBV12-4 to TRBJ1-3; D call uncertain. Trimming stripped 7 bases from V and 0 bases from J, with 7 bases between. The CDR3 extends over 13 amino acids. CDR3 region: CASNPFSGNTIYF. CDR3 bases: TGTGCCAGCAACCCATTCTCTGGAAACACCATATATTTT.

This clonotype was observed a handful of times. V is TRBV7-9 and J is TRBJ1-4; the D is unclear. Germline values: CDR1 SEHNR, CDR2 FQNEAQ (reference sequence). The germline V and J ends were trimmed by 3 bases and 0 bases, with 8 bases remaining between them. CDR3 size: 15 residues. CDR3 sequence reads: CASSFDPSTNEKLFF. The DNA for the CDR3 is TGTGCCAGCAGCTTTGACCCATCAACTAATGAAAAACTGTTTTTT.

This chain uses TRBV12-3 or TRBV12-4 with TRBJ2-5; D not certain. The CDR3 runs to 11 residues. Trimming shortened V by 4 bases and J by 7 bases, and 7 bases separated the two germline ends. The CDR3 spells CASSSDVTQYF. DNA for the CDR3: TGTGCCAGCAGTTCGGACGTGACCCAGTACTTC.

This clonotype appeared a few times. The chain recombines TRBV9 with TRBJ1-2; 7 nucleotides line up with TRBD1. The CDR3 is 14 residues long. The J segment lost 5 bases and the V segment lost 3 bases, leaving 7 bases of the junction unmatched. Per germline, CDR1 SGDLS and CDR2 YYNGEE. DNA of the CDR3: TGTGCCAGCAGCGAGGCCCCGACAGGGTATGGCTACACCTTC. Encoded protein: CASSEAPTGYGYTF. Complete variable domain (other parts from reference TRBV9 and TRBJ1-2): DSGVTQTPKHLITATGQRVTLRCSPRSGDLSVYWYQQSLDQGLQFLIQYYNGEERAKGNILERFSAQQFPDLHSELNLSSLELGDSALYFCASSEAPTGYGYTFGSGTRLTVV.

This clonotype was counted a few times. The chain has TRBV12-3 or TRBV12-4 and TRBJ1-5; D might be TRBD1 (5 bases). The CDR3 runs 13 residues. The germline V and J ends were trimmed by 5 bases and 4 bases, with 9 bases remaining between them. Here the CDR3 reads CASSKRGNQPQHF. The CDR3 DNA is TGTGCCAGCAGTAAAAGGGGAAATCAGCCCCAGCATTTT.

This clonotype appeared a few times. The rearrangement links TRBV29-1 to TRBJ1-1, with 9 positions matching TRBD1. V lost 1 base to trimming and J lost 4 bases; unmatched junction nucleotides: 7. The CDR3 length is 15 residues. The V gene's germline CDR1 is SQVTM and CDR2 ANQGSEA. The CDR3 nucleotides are TGCAGCGTTGAAGTAGGGACAGGGATGGGCACTGAAGCTTTCTTT. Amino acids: CSVEVGTGMGTEAFF.